Listed here are 20 T cell receptor beta chains from one sample, sequenced in a study of identical twins. A single record per CDR3 protein comes from TCRdb applying MiXCR to the 5' RACE reads. The table lists 690,000 or so distinct CDR3 sequences, more than 6.5% of them singletons, with about 0.98% in the top ten. The same sample was also used in a study of yellow fever vaccine responses in identical twins.

Specimen: PBMCs. Receptor source: a woman aged 18-29 years in good health.

In this sample, this clonotype turned up a few times. The J gene is TRBJ2-1, the V gene TRBV5-6, with a tentative D call TRBD1 (5 bases). The CDR3 covers 16 residues. Trimming shortened V by 2 bases and J by 5 bases, and 17 bases separated the two germline ends. Germline V gene sequence: CDR1 SGHDT, CDR2 YYEEEE. This chain's CDR3 is CASSFRVPPSNNEQFF. The DNA for the CDR3 is TGTGCCAGCAGCTTCAGGGTCCCCCCGTCGAACAATGAGCAGTTCTTC.

This clonotype was seen a handful of times. The genes are TRBV6-2 or TRBV6-3 and TRBJ1-2; D gene ambiguous. Trimming cost V 6 bases and J 2 bases, with 16 bases left between them. The CDR3 contains 15 residues. Germline assignment: CDR1 MNHEY and CDR2 SVGEGT. The CDR3 DNA reads TGTGCCAGCAGGACGCCAACCGGGCTCAACTATGGCTACACCTTC. Encoded protein: CASRTPTGLNYGYTF.

Ten or more counts support this clonotype. CDR3: CSARLAEIPYEQYF. The CDR3 nucleotides are TGCAGTGCTAGGCTAGCGGAGATTCCCTACGAGCAGTACTTC. The genes are TRBV20-1 and TRBJ2-7, with 7 nucleotides matching TRBD2. Germline CDR1 DFQATT, CDR2 SNEGSKA (reference sequence). After removal of 3 bases from V and 2 bases from J, the junction contained 7 bases not matched to a gene. This CDR3 is 14 amino acids long.

The V and J genes are TRBV14 and TRBJ2-7; tentative D call: TRBD1 (5 bases). There are 15 residues in the CDR3. Germline CDR1 and CDR2: SGHDN and FVKESK. V lost 1 base and J lost 3, with 13 bases in between. The CDR3 DNA reads as TGTGCCAGCAGCCAAGGTTTGCAGGGCTACTACGAGCAGTACTTC. As protein: CASSQGLQGYYEQYF. The complete variable domain, with remaining parts taken from reference TRBV14 and TRBJ2-7, reads EAGVTQFPSHSVIEKGQTVTLRCDPISGHDNLYWYRRVMGKEIKFLLHFVKESKQDESGMPNNRFLAERTGGTYSTLKVQPAELEDSGVYFCASSQGLQGYYEQYFGPGTRLTVT.

This clonotype was counted a few times. The CDR3 DNA reads as TGTGCCAGCAGAAAGCGTGGGGGGGCCAACGTCCTGACTTTC. It specifies CASRKRGGANVLTF. The chain uses TRBV5-6 and TRBJ2-6; no clear D. V shed 5 bases and J shed 4 bases, with 10 bases lying between them. Germline assignment: CDR1 SGHDT and CDR2 YYEEEE. This CDR3 is built from 14 residues.

This clonotype was found a few times. The chain recombines TRBV18 with TRBJ2-6; D is possibly TRBD1 (6 bases). CDR1 and CDR2 (germline): KGHSH, LQKENI. CDR3 length equals 18 residues. Trimming cost V 3 bases and J 1 base, with 16 bases left between them. CDR3: CASSPSRGALSGANVLTF. The CDR3 DNA sequence: TGTGCCAGCTCACCGTCCAGGGGCGCCCTATCTGGGGCCAACGTCCTGACTTTC.

This clonotype was seen a few times. The V gene is TRBV18, the J gene TRBJ2-7, with TRBD2 matching 9 bases. The CDR3 runs 16 residues. Germline-derived CDR1 and CDR2 are KGHSH and LQKENI. V shed 0 bases, J shed 5 bases, and the junction held 8 bases outside the gene matches. CDR3 nucleotides: TGTGCCAGCTCACCACCTAGCGGGAGTGTTTTCCACGAGCAGTACTTC. This encodes CASSPPSGSVFHEQYF.

This clonotype was seen a handful of times. The chain recombines TRBV24-1 with TRBJ2-3, with TRBD2 as a possible D gene (5 bases). CDR3 size: 16 residues. Trimming stripped 3 bases from V and 6 bases from J, with 18 bases between. Germline CDR1 is KGHDR and CDR2 is SFDVKD. Written as DNA, the CDR3 is TGTGCCACCAGTGATCCCCTCGGGAAAGGTCGGGATACGCAGTATTTT. Amino acid sequence: CATSDPLGKGRDTQYF.

Turning to this clonotype: A much larger clone sits a single nucleotide away, making a read error possible. The V gene is TRBV29-1, the J gene TRBJ1-1; perhaps TRBD1 as D (5 bases). Germline V gene lookup returns CDR1 SQVTM and CDR2 ANQGSEA. This CDR3 has 12 amino acids. CDR3 amino acids: CSVRRGIPDAFF. In DNA form, the CDR3 reads TGCAGCGTTAGACGGGGCATTCCTGATGCTTTCTTT.

This clonotype was observed at least ten times. The rearrangement links TRBV6-5 to TRBJ2-4; TRBD2 agrees at 11 bases. J gave up 8 bases and V 5 bases, and 11 bases lay outside the gene matches. The CDR3 extends over 16 amino acids. Germline V CDR1 and CDR2: MNHEY, SVGAGI. The DNA for the CDR3 is TGTGCCAGCAGTAATACTCCGGGACTAGCGGTAGACATTCAGTACTTC. Translated, it gives CASSNTPGLAVDIQYF.

This clonotype has more than one count but fewer than ten. V gene TRBV27 combines with J gene TRBJ2-6, with 7 nucleotides matching TRBD2. From germline, CDR1 is MNHEY and CDR2 SMNVEV (reference sequence). The length of the CDR3 is 17 residues. Unmatched junction bases numbered 10, after V lost 8 bases and J lost 0 bases. The CDR3 spells CASGSLAGISGANVLTF. In DNA, the CDR3 is TGTGCCAGCGGATCCTTAGCGGGTATCTCTGGGGCCAACGTCCTGACTTTC.

A few counts support this clonotype. The CDR3 region has the DNA TGCAGTGCTAGACCCCGAACAAACTATGGCTACACCTTC. This encodes CSARPRTNYGYTF. The V call is TRBV20-1, the J call TRBJ1-2; D not certain. Trimming left V 2 bases short and J 2 bases short, with 9 bases between. CDR3 length: 13 residues. Germline CDR1 reads DFQATT; CDR2 reads SNEGSKA (reference sequence).

V gene TRBV25-1 combines with J gene TRBJ2-7; 7 positions agree with TRBD1. Germline CDR1 and CDR2: MGHDK and SYGVNS. V lost 6 bases to trimming and J lost 5 bases; unmatched junction nucleotides: 16. The CDR3 sequence is 16 residues long. CDR3 DNA: TGTGCCAGCAGCCTGGAGAAGGGGGCTTCGTTCCACGAGCAGTACTTC. Translation: CASSLEKGASFHEQYF.

This clonotype was counted many times. This chain links TRBV4-1 with TRBJ2-6; 9 bases match TRBD1. Per germline, CDR1 MGHRA and CDR2 YSYEKL. The J segment lost 1 base and the V segment lost 0 bases, leaving 1 base of the junction unmatched. CDR3 length: 17 amino acids. CDR3 nucleotides: TGCGCCAGCAGCCAAGAAGGACAGGGGTCTGGGGCCAACGTCCTGACTTTC. Translated: CASSQEGQGSGANVLTF.

In regard to this clonotype: The junction and the germline gene differ at one end; a read error may be behind it. This sequence joins TRBV3-1 and TRBJ2-1; 14 bases agree with TRBD2. Per germline, CDR1 LGHDT and CDR2 YNNKEL (reference sequence). There are 18 residues in the CDR3. Here the CDR3 DNA reads TGTGCCTGCAGCTCCGGGACTAGCGGGGGAAGCTCCTACAATGAGCAGTTCTTC. This encodes CACSSGTSGGSSYNEQFF.

This clonotype was picked up a small number of times. The chain links TRBV25-1 to TRBJ2-5; 8 nucleotides agree with TRBD2. CDR3 length: 18 amino acids. The germline V gene encodes CDR1 MGHDK and CDR2 SYGVNS. J gave up 1 base and V 4 bases, and 14 bases lay outside the gene matches. The CDR3 DNA reads as TGTGCCAGCAGTGCTCAAAGGGCCAGCGGGGGCCGCCAAGAGACCCAGTACTTC. Its translation is CASSAQRASGGRQETQYF.

This clonotype has more than one count but fewer than ten. The chain couples TRBV6-2 or TRBV6-3 to TRBJ2-7, with 9 bases lining up with TRBD1. The trim removed 7 bases at V and 4 bases at J, leaving 11 bases unmatched. Germline V lookup: CDR1 MNHEY, CDR2 SVGEGT. The CDR3 has 15 residues. DNA for the CDR3: TGTGCCAGCACCCCCCGGGGGACAGGGCTGTACGAGCAGTACTTC. It specifies CASTPRGTGLYEQYF.

The chain carries TRBV5-6 and TRBJ1-1, with a tentative D call TRBD1 (5 bases). V shed 4 bases and J shed 5 bases, with 12 bases lying between them. The CDR3 runs 13 residues. The germline gives CDR1 SGHDT, CDR2 YYEEEE. CDR3 coding DNA: TGTGCCAGCAGCCAGGGCGTGAGGACTGAAGCTTTCTTT. Translated: CASSQGVRTEAFF.

This clonotype was counted between two and nine times. The gene calls are TRBV10-3 and TRBJ2-5; TRBD2 aligns across 11 bases. V gave up 3 bases and J gave up 4 bases; unmatched junction bases: 4. This CDR3 is built from 15 residues. Germline-derived CDR1 and CDR2 are ENHRY and SYGVKD. CDR3 coding DNA: TGTGCCATCAGTGAAACTAGCGGGAGCCGAGAGACCCAGTACTTC. Protein product: CAISETSGSRETQYF.

This clonotype came up a few times. This chain links TRBV29-1 with TRBJ1-1, with a weak D call TRBD1 (5 bases). The length of the CDR3 is 13 residues. V was trimmed by 6 bases and J by 1 base, leaving 12 bases between them. Germline CDR1 reads SQVTM; CDR2 reads ANQGSEA. CDR3 protein: CSVLTEQNTEAFF. For the CDR3, the DNA is TGCAGCGTCCTGACAGAACAGAACACTGAAGCTTTCTTT.